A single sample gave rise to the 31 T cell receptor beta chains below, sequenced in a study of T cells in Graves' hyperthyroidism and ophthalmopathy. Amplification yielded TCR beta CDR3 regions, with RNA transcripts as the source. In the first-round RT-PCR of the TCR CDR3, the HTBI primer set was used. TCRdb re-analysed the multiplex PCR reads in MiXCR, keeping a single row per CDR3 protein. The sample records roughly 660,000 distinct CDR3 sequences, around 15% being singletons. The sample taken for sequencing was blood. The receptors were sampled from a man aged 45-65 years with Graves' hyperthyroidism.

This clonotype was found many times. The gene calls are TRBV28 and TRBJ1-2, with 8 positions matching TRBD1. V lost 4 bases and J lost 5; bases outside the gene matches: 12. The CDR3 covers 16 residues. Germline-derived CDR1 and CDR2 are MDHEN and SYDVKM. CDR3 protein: CASSSFGGQGAYGYTF. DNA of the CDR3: TGTGCCAGCAGTTCATTCGGAGGGCAGGGGGCTTATGGCTACACCTTC.

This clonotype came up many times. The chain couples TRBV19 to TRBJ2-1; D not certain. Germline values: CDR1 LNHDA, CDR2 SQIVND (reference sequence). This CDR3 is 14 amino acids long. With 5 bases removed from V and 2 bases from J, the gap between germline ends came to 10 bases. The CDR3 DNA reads TGTGCCAGTAGTGCAGGCCCGCCCTACAATGAGCAGTTCTTC. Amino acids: CASSAGPPYNEQFF. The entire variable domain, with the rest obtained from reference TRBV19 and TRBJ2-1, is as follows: DGGITQSPKYLFRKEGQNVTLSCEQNLNHDAMYWYRQDPGQGLRLIYYSQIVNDFQKGDIAEGYSVSREKKESFPLTVTSAQKNPTAFYLCASSAGPPYNEQFFGPGTRLTVL.

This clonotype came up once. The CDR3 here is CSVPRGNYGYTF. In DNA form, the CDR3 reads TGCAGCGTCCCCAGGGGGAACTATGGCTACACCTTC. J is TRBJ1-2 and V is TRBV29-1, with 7 bases aligning to TRBD1. CDR3 length equals 12 residues. Germline CDR1 is SQVTM and CDR2 is ANQGSEA. V lost 6 bases, J lost 2 bases, and 3 bases stayed unmatched. Together with reference TRBV29-1 and TRBJ1-2, the CDR3 gives the full variable domain: SAVISQKPSRDICQRGTSLTIQCQVDSQVTMMFWYRQQPGQSLTLIATANQGSEATYESGFVIDKFPISRPNLTFSTLTVSNMSPEDSSIYLCSVPRGNYGYTFGSGTRLTVV.

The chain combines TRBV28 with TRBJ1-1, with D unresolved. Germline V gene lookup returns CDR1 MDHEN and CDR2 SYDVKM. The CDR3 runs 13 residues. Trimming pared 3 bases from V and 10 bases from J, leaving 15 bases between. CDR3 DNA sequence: TGTGCCAGCAGTTTGAGCCGGACCATCGGAGCTTTCTTT. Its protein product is CASSLSRTIGAFF.

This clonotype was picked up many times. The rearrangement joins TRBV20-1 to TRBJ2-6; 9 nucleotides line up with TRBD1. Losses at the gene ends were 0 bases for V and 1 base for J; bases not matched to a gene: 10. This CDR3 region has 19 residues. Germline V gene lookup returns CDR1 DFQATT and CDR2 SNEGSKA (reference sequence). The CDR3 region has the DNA TGCAGTGCTAGAGATTTTAGGGGACAGGGAAGTTCTGGGGCCAACGTCCTGACTTTC. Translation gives CSARDFRGQGSSGANVLTF.

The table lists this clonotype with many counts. This CDR3 reads CSVTVTENTEAFF. CDR3 sequence (DNA): TGCAGCGTTACTGTGACAGAGAACACTGAAGCTTTCTTT. V usage is TRBV29-1 and J usage is TRBJ1-1; TRBD1 is a possible D gene (5 bases). The CDR3 runs 13 residues. V lost 5 bases, J lost 1 base, and 11 bases lay in between. CDR1 and CDR2 (germline): SQVTM, ANQGSEA.

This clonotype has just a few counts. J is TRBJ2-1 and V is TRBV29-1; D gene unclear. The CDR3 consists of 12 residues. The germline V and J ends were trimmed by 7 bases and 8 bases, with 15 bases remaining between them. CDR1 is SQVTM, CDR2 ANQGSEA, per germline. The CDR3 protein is CSGTLGSYEQFF. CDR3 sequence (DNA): TGCAGCGGGACCCTGGGTAGCTATGAGCAGTTCTTC.

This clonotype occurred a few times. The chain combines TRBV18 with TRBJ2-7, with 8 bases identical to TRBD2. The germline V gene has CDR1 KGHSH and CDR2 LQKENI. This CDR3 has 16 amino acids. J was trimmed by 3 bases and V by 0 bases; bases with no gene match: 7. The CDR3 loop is CASSPPYAGGIYEQYF. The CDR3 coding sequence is TGTGCCAGCTCACCACCGTATGCGGGAGGAATCTACGAGCAGTACTTC.

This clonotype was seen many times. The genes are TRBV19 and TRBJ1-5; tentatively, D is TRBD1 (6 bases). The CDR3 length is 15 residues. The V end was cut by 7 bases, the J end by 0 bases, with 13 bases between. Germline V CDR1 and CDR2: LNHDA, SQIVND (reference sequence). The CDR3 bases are TGTGCCAGTACTCCGGGACACTATAGCAATCAGCCCCAGCATTTT. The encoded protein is CASTPGHYSNQPQHF.

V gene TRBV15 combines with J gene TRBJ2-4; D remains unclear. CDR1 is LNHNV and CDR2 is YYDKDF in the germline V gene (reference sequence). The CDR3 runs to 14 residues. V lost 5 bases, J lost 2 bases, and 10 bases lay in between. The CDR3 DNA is TGTGCCACCAGCGCGTGGGGTACCAAAAACATTCAGTACTTC. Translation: CATSAWGTKNIQYF. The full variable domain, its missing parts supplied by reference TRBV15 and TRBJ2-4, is DAMVIQNPRYQVTQFGKPVTLSCSQTLNHNVMYWYQQKSSQAPKLLFHYYDKDFNNEADTPDNFQSRRPNTSFCFLDIRSPGLGDTAMYLCATSAWGTKNIQYFGAGTRLSVL.

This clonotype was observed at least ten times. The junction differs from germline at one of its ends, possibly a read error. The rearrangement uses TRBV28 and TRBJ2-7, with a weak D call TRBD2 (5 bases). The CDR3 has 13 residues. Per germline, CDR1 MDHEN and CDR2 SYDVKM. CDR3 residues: CASRPSADYQQYF. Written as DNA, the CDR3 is TGTGCCAGCAGGCCTAGTGCCGACTACCAGCAGTACTTC.

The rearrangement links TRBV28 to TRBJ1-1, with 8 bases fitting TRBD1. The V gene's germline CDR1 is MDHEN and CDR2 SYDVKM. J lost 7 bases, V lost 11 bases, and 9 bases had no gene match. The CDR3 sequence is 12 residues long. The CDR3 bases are TGTGCCTGGAAGGCAGGGGGCGATGAAGCTTTCTTT. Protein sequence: CAWKAGGDEAFF.

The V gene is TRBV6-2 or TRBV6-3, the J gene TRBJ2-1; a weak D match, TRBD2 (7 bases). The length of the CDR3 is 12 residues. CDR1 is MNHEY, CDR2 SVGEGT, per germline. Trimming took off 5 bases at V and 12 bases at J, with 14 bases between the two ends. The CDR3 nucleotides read TGTGCCAGCAGTCCCCTCGGGGGGCGGCAGTTCTTC. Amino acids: CASSPLGGRQFF.

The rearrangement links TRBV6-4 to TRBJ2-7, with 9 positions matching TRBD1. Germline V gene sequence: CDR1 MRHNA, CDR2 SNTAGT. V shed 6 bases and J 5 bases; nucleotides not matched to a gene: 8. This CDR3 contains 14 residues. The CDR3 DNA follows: TGTGCCAGCAGAGCCACCGGGACAGGGAACGAGCAGTACTTC. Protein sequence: CASRATGTGNEQYF.

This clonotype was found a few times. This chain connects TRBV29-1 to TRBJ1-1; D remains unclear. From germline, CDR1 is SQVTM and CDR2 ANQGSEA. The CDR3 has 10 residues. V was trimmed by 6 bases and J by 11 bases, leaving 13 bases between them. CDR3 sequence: CSVIPGIAFF. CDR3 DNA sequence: TGCAGCGTAATTCCGGGGATCGCTTTCTTT.

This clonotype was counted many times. In nucleotides, the CDR3 is TGTGCCAGTAGTATAGCGGCTAGCGAAATCGGTAATGAGCAGTTCTTC. This sequence encodes CASSIAASEIGNEQFF. The V call is TRBV19, the J call TRBJ2-1, with D maybe TRBD2 (6 bases). This CDR3 has 16 amino acids. V shed 1 base and J shed 7 bases, with 17 bases lying between them. Germline values: CDR1 LNHDA, CDR2 SQIVND (reference sequence).

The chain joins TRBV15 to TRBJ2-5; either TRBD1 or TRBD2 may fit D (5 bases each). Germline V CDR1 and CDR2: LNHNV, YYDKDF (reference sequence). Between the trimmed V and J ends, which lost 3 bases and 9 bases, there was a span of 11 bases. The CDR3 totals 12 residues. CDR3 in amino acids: CATSSARGPQYF. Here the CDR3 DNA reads TGTGCCACCAGCAGTGCCCGGGGACCCCAGTACTTC. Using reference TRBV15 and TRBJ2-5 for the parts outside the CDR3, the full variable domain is DAMVIQNPRYQVTQFGKPVTLSCSQTLNHNVMYWYQQKSSQAPKLLFHYYDKDFNNEADTPDNFQSRRPNTSFCFLDIRSPGLGDTAMYLCATSSARGPQYFGPGTRLLVL.

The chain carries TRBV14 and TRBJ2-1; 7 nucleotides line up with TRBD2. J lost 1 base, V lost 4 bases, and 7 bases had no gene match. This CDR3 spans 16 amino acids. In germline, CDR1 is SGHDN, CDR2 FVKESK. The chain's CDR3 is CASSRERGGSYNEQFF. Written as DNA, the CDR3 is TGTGCCAGCAGCCGCGAGCGGGGTGGGTCCTACAATGAGCAGTTCTTC.

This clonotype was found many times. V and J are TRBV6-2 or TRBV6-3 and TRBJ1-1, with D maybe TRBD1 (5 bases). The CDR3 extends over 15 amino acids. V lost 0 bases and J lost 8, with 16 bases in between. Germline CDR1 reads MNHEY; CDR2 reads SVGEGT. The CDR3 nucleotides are TGTGCCAGCAGTTACTCGGCGACAGACAGAACCGAAGCTTTCTTT. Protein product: CASSYSATDRTEAFF.

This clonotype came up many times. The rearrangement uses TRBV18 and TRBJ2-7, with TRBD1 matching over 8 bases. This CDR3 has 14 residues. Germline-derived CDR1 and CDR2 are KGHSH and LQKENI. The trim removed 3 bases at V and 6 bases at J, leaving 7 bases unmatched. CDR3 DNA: TGTGCCAGCTCACCGATGGGACAGGCCGGCGAGCAGTACTTC. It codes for CASSPMGQAGEQYF.

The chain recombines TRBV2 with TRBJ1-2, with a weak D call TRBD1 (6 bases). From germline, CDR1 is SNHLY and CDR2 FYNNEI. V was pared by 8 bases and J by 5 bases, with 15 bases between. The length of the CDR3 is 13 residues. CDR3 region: CASSDRRVYGYTF. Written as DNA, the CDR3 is TGTGCCAGCTCTGACAGGCGGGTTTATGGCTACACCTTC.

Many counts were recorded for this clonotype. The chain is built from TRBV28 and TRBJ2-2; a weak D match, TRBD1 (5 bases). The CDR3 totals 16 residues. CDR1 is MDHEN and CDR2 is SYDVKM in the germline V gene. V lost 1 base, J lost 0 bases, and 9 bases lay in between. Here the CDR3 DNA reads TGTGCCAGCAGTTTATACACGGACACGAACACCGGGGAGCTGTTTTTT. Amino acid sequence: CASSLYTDTNTGELFF.

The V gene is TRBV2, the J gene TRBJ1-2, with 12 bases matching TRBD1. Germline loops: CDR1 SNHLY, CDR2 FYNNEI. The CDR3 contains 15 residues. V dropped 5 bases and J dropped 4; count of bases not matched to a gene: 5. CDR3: CASSSGTGGVYGYTF. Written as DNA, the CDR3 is TGTGCCAGCAGTTCCGGGACAGGGGGCGTCTATGGCTACACCTTC. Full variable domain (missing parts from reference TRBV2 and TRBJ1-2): EPEVTQTPSHQVTQMGQEVILRCVPISNHLYFYWYRQILGQKVEFLVSFYNNEISEKSEIFDDQFSVERPDGSNFTLKIRSTKLEDSAMYFCASSSGTGGVYGYTFGSGTRLTVV.

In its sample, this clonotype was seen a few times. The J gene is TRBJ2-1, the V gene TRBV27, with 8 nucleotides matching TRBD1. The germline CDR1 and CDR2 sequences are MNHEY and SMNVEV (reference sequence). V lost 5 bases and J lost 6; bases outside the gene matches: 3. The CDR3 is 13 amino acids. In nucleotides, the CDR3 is TGTGCCAGCAGTCGACAGGGGTTCAATGAGCAGTTCTTC. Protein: CASSRQGFNEQFF.

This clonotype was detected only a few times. As DNA, the CDR3 is TGTGCCAGCAGTTCCCCGGACAGGGTGAACACCGGGGAGCTGTTTTTT. This encodes CASSSPDRVNTGELFF. The chain joins TRBV13 to TRBJ2-2, with 8 bases that match TRBD1. In germline, CDR1 is PRHDT, CDR2 FYEKMQ (reference sequence). The CDR3 sequence is 16 residues long. J was trimmed by 1 base and V by 6 bases; bases with no gene match: 7.

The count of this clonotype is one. The CDR3 sequence: CASRHPGQGRDQYF. The CDR3 DNA reads as TGTGCCAGCAGGCATCCGGGACAGGGGAGGGACCAGTACTTC. The rearrangement links TRBV6-1 to TRBJ2-5; the match to TRBD1 covers 10 bases. The CDR3 extends over 14 amino acids. The V gene end was trimmed by 6 bases and the J gene end by 10 bases; junction bases not matched to a gene: 11. Germline V gene sequence: CDR1 MNHNS, CDR2 SASEGT.

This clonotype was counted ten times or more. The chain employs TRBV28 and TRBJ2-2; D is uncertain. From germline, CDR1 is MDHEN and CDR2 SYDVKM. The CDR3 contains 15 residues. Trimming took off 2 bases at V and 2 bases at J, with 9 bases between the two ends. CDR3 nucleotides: TGTGCCAGCAGTTTAGAATGGCAAAACACCGGGGAGCTGTTTTTT. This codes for CASSLEWQNTGELFF. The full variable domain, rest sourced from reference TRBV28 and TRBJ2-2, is DVKVTQSSRYLVKRTGEKVFLECVQDMDHENMFWYRQDPGLGLRLIYFSYDVKMKEKGDIPEGYSVSREKKERFSLILESASTNQTSMYLCASSLEWQNTGELFFGEGSRLTVL.

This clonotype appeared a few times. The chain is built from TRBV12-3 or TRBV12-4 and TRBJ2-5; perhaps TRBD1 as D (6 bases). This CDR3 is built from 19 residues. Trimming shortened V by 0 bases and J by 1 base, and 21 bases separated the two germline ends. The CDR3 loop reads CASSLALIVDRRPQETQYF. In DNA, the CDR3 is TGTGCCAGCAGTTTAGCGCTAATCGTTGACAGGCGGCCCCAAGAGACCCAGTACTTC.

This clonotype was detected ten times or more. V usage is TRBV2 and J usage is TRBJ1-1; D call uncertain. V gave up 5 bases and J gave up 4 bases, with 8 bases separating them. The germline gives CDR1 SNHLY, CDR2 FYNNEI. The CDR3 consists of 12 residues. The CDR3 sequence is CASSPTFTEAFF. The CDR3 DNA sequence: TGTGCCAGCAGTCCGACATTCACTGAAGCTTTCTTT.

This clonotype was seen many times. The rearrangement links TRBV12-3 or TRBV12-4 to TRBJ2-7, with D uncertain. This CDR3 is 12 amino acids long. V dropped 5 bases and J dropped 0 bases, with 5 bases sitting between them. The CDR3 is CASSHTSYEQYF. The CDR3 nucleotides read TGTGCCAGCAGTCATACCTCCTACGAGCAGTACTTC.

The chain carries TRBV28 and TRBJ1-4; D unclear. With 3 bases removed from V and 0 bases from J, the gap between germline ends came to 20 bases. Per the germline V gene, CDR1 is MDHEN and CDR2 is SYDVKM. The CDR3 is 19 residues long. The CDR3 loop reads CASSFIKQWSRSTNEKLFF. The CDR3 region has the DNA TGTGCCAGCAGTTTCATTAAACAGTGGAGTAGGTCAACTAATGAAAAACTGTTTTTT.